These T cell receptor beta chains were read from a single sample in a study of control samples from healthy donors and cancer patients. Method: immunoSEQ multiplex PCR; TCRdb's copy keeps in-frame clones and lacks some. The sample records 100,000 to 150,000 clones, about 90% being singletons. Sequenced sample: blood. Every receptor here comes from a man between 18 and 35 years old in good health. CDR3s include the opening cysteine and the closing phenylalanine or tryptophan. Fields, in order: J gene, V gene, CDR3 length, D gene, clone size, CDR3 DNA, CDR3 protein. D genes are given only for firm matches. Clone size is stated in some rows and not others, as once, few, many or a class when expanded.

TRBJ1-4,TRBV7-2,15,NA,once,TGTGCCAGCAGCTTAGGACAGGCAAGCGCGCGCGCCCTGTTTTTT,CASSLGQASARALFF
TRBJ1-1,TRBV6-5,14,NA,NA,TGTGCCAGCACGAATAGGGAGGGGGGCACTGAAGCTTTCTTT,CASTNREGGTEAFF
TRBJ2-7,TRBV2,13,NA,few,TGTGCCAGCAGTGTTACTGGAGCCTACGAGCAGTACTTC,CASSVTGAYEQYF
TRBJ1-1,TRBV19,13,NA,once,TGTGCCAGTAGTATTCAGGGGAGCACTGAAGCTTTCTTT,CASSIQGSTEAFF
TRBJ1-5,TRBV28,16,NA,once,TGTGCCAGCAGTTTATTACAGGGAGGAAACAATCAGCCCCAGCATTTT,CASSLLQGGNNQPQHF
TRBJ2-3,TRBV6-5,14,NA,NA,TGTGCCAGCAGAAGGGAGGTGGAGACAGATACGCAGTATTTT,CASRREVETDTQYF
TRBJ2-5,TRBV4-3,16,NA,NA,TGCGCCAGCAGCCAAGGTGTTGCGGGCGCTGATGAGACCCAGTACTTC,CASSQGVAGADETQYF
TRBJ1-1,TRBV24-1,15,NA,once,TGTGCCACCAGTGGACAGGCGGTAGGGAACACTGAAGCTTTCTTT,CATSGQAVGNTEAFF
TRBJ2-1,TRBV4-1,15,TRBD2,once,TGCGCCAGCAGCCCCCAGGGACTAGCGGGGAATGAGCAGTTCTTC,CASSPQGLAGNEQFF
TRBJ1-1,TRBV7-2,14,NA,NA,TGTGCCAGCAGCTTTAGGGGTATGAACACTGAAGCTTTCTTT,CASSFRGMNTEAFF
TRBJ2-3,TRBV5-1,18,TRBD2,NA,TGCGCCAGCAGCTTGGGGTCTAGCGGGAGTTTCAGCACAGATACGCAGTATTTT,CASSLGSSGSFSTDTQYF
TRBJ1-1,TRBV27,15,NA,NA,TGTGCCAGCAGCTCTTCCAGGGGTGCGGGGACTGAAGCTTTCTTT,CASSSSRGAGTEAFF
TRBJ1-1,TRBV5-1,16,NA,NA,TGCGCCAGCAGCTTGGGGGCTGGGCAGCTGAACACTGAAGCTTTCTTT,CASSLGAGQLNTEAFF
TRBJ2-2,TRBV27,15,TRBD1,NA,TGTGCCAGCAACCTGTTAGGGGGCCACACCGGGGAGCTGTTTTTT,CASNLLGGHTGELFF
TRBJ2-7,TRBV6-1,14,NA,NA,TGTGCCAGCAGTGAAGGGTCGGATCCCTACGAGCAGTACTTC,CASSEGSDPYEQYF
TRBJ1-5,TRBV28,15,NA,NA,TGTGCCAGCAGTTTAAGACGGACTAGCAATCAGCCCCAGCATTTT,CASSLRRTSNQPQHF
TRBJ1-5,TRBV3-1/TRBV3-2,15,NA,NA,TGTGCCAGCAGGGCAGGGACTTATAGCAATCAGCCCCAGCATTTT,CASRAGTYSNQPQHF
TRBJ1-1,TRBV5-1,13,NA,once,TGCGCCAGCAGCTTGGGTGGTTTTACTGAAGCTTTCTTT,CASSLGGFTEAFF
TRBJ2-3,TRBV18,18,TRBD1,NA,TGTGCCAGCTCATTCCGGGACAGGCAGCGGATGAACACAGATACGCAGTATTTT,CASSFRDRQRMNTDTQYF
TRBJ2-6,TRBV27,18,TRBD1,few,TGTGCCAGCAGTTTAAAGGACAGGAGTCTCTCTGGGGCCAACGTCCTGACTTTC,CASSLKDRSLSGANVLTF
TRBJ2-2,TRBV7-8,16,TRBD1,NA,TGTGCCAGCAGCTTAGCGCAGGGGGCCGGCACCGGGGAGCTGTTTTTT,CASSLAQGAGTGELFF
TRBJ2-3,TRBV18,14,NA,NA,TGTGCCAGCCACCCGAGCAAGGCTACAGATACGCAGTATTTT,CASHPSKATDTQYF
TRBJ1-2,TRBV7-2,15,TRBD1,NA,TGTGCCAGCAGCTTAGGGACAGGGAAGGACTATGGCTACACCTTC,CASSLGTGKDYGYTF
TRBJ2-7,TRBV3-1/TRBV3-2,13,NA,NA,TGTGCCAGCAGCCGATTAGGGGGGCTCGAGCAGTACTTC,CASSRLGGLEQYF
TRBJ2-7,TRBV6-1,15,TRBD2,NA,TGTGCCAGCAGTGAAGAACTAGCGGATTCATCCGAGCAGTACTTC,CASSEELADSSEQYF
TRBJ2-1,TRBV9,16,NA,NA,TGTGCCAGCAGCGGGGGAGGGGGCAGCTCCTACAATGAGCAGTTCTTC,CASSGGGGSSYNEQFF
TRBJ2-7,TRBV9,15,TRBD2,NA,TGTGCCAGCAGCGCCGAACCGGGACTACACCACGAGCAGTACTTC,CASSAEPGLHHEQYF
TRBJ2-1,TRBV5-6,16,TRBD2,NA,TGTGCCAGCAGCTTGGTACCTGGGGGGGTATACAATGAGCAGTTCTTC,CASSLVPGGVYNEQFF
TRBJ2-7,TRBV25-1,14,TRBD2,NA,TGTGCCAGCAGTGAAGCGGGAGGGTCCTACGAGCAGTACTTC,CASSEAGGSYEQYF
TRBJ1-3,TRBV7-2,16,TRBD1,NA,TGTGCCAGCAGCCCGAGACAGGGTGGTACTGGAAACACCATATATTTT,CASSPRQGGTGNTIYF
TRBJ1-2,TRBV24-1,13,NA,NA,TGTGCCACCAGTAATGCAGGCGGCTATGGCTACACCTTC,CATSNAGGYGYTF
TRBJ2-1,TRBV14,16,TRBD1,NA,TGTGCCAGCAGCCGAATAGGACAGGGGAGTAATAATGAGCAGTTCTTC,CASSRIGQGSNNEQFF
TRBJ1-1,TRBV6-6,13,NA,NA,TGTGCCAGCAGTTACTCGATCCACACTGAAGCTTTCTTT,CASSYSIHTEAFF
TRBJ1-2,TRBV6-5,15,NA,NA,TGTGCCAGCAGTAAGGTTCAGGGAGCTAACTATGGCTACACCTTC,CASSKVQGANYGYTF
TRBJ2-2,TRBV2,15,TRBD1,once,TGTGCCAGCAAAGAACAGGGGATCGACACCGGGGAGCTGTTTTTT,CASKEQGIDTGELFF
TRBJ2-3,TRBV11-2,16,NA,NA,TGTGCCAGCAGCTTAGTAGGCGGGGATGGGGGAGATACGCAGTATTTT,CASSLVGGDGGDTQYF
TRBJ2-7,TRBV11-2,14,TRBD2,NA,TGTGCCAGCACATCCGGGACTATAGTCTACGAGCAGTACTTC,CASTSGTIVYEQYF
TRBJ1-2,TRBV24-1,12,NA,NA,TGTGCCACCAGTGATAGAGGGAATGGCTACACCTTC,CATSDRGNGYTF
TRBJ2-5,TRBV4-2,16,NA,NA,TGTGCCAGCAGCCATACGCAAAGGCAGATCCAAGAGACCCAGTACTTC,CASSHTQRQIQETQYF
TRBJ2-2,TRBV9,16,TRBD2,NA,TGTGCCAGCAGCCCACTTAGCGGGAGGGCCGCCGGGGAGCTGTTTTTT,CASSPLSGRAAGELFF
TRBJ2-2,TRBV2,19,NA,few,TGTGCCAGCAACGACCTACTATTGACAGGGAGGGTCAACGCCGGGGAGCTGTTTTTT,CASNDLLLTGRVNAGELFF
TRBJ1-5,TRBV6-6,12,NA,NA,TGTGCCAGCAGTTTGCCCAGTCAGCCCCAGCATTTT,CASSLPSQPQHF
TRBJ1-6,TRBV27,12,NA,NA,TGTGCCAGCAGTTTCGTACGGGGTCCCCTCCACTTT,CASSFVRGPLHF
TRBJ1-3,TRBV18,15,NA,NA,TGTGCCAGCTCACCACCGGCGAGCTCTGGAAACACCATATATTTT,CASSPPASSGNTIYF
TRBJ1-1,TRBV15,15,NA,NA,TGTGCCACCAGCAGAGATCTGAAGGGGGGCGCTGAAGCTTTCTTT,CATSRDLKGGAEAFF
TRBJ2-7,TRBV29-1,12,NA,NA,TGCAGCGCCCACACATCCTCCTACGAGCAGTACTTC,CSAHTSSYEQYF
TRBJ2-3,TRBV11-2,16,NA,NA,TGTGCCAGCAGCTCGATCCGGGGCAAGACCGCGGATACGCAGTATTTT,CASSSIRGKTADTQYF
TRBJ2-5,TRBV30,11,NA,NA,TGTGCCTGGAGTGTACAAGAGACCCAGTACTTC,CAWSVQETQYF
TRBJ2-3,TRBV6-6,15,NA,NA,TGTGCCAGCAGTGTCGGACCCAGCGGATTTAATACGCAGTATTTT,CASSVGPSGFNTQYF
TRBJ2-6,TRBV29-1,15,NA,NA,TGCAGCGTTGCACTGGGAGTCTCTGGGGCCAACGTCCTGACTTTC,CSVALGVSGANVLTF
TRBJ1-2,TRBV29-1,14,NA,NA,TGCAGCGTTTTGACAGACTCATCAAACTATGGCTACACCTTC,CSVLTDSSNYGYTF
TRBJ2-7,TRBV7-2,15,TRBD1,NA,TGTGCCAGCAGCTACCGTGGACAGGGACGGAACGAGCAGTACTTC,CASSYRGQGRNEQYF
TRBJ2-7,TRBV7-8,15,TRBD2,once,TGTGCCAGCAGCGCGGGAGCGAAAAGCTCCTACGAGCAGTACTTC,CASSAGAKSSYEQYF
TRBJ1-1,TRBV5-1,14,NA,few,TGCGCCAGCAGCTTGGTACTGGGAGGATTGGAGGCTTTCTTT,CASSLVLGGLEAFF
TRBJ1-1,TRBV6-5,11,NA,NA,TGTGCCAGCACCCTGGGTGGGGAAGCTTTCTTT,CASTLGGEAFF
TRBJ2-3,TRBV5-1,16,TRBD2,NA,TGCGCCAGCAGCGCCCTAGCGGGAGGGCGGGGAGATACGCAGTATTTT,CASSALAGGRGDTQYF
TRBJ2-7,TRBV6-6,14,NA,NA,TGTGCCAGCAGCTTCGGGACTCCGGGCTACGAGCAGTACTTC,CASSFGTPGYEQYF
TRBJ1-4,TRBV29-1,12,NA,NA,TGCAGCGTTGGGAACACCGGTGAAAAACTGTTTTTT,CSVGNTGEKLFF
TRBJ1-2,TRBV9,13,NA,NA,TGTGCCAGCAGCGTAGAGGATAGCTATGGCTACACCTTC,CASSVEDSYGYTF